The 28 T cell receptor beta chains below all came from one sample that was sequenced in a study of OX40 agonist ivuxolimab in advanced cancers. Library preparation used the immunoSEQ multiplex PCR assay. TCRdb obtained this table from immuneACCESS and retained in-frame rearrangements with V and J assigned. These tables miss some clones; where compared with another copy, unresolved V genes account for less than half of the shortfall, and the remainder is unexplained. The sample table lists roughly 26,000 clones, about nine tenths of them with a count of one. Approximately 23% of the sample is held by the ten biggest clonotypes. Sequencing used CD4+ or CD8+ T cells sorted from blood, obtained in a trial of the OX40 agonist ivuxolimab. The receptors stem from an adult with an advanced solid tumor such as melanoma, head and neck, liver or kidney cancer.

Only one count was recorded for this clone. The chain carries TRBV6-1 and TRBJ1-1; 8 bases align to TRBD1. This CDR3 has 13 amino acids. CDR1 and CDR2 (germline): MNHNS, SASEGT. The junction had 4 bases not matched to a gene; V was cut back by 5 bases and J by 5 bases. The CDR3 DNA is TGTGCCAGCAGTTCACAGGGGGAAACTGAAGCTTTCTTT. This translates into CASSSQGETEAFF.

The V and J genes are TRBV7-9 and TRBJ2-1; D might be TRBD2 (5 bases). Trimming took 1 base from V and 6 from J, leaving 16 bases between them. The CDR3 has 16 residues. CDR1 is SEHNR and CDR2 is FQNEAQ in the germline V gene (reference sequence). As DNA, the CDR3 is TGTGCCAGCAGCTTAGAGCTAGCCCGAGGATCCAATGAGCAGTTCTTC. Translating it yields CASSLELARGSNEQFF. Full variable domain (outside the CDR3, taken from reference TRBV7-9 and TRBJ2-1): DTGVSQNPRHKITKRGQNVTFRCDPISEHNRLYWYRQTLGQGPEFLTYFQNEAQLEKSRLLSDRFSAERPKGSFSTLEIQRTEQGDSAMYLCASSLELARGSNEQFFGPGTRLTVL.

The CDR3 protein is CASGDRGYNEQFF. The CDR3 bases are TGTGCCAGCGGGGATCGCGGTTACAATGAGCAGTTCTTC. The J gene is TRBJ2-1, the V gene TRBV27; D gene unclear. CDR1 is MNHEY, CDR2 SMNVEV, per germline (reference sequence). This CDR3 comprises 13 residues. Trimming removed 8 bases from V and 4 bases from J, with 12 bases in between.

This clone came up once. The rearrangement uses TRBV14 and TRBJ2-7; TRBD1 might be the D (6 bases). With 4 bases removed from V and 2 bases from J, the gap between germline ends came to 18 bases. Germline assignment: CDR1 SGHDN and CDR2 FVKESK. The CDR3 is 16 amino acids. In DNA form, the CDR3 reads TGTGCCAGCAGCCGGGATCCACAGGGACGCACCTACGAGCAGTACTTC. It yields the protein CASSRDPQGRTYEQYF.

This chain links TRBV6-5 with TRBJ1-2; D remains ambiguous. V lost 4 bases and J lost 1, with 10 bases in between. From germline, CDR1 is MNHEY and CDR2 SVGAGI. The CDR3 totals 14 residues. The CDR3 sequence is CASSSGGINYGYTF. In DNA form, the CDR3 reads TGTGCCAGCAGTTCGGGAGGGATTAACTATGGCTACACCTTC.

The chain uses TRBV19 and TRBJ1-2, with a weak D call TRBD1 (6 bases). This CDR3 has 13 residues. Germline V gives CDR1 LNHDA, CDR2 SQIVND (reference sequence). The V gene lost 7 bases and the J gene lost 4 bases, with 13 bases spanning the gap. For the CDR3, the DNA is TGTGCCAGTAAGAATCCAGGGGTCTATGGCTACACCTTC. It specifies CASKNPGVYGYTF. The full variable domain, rest sourced from reference TRBV19 and TRBJ1-2, is DGGITQSPKYLFRKEGQNVTLSCEQNLNHDAMYWYRQDPGQGLRLIYYSQIVNDFQKGDIAEGYSVSREKKESFPLTVTSAQKNPTAFYLCASKNPGVYGYTFGSGTRLTVV.

The chain links TRBV4-1 to TRBJ2-7; the match to TRBD2 covers 7 bases. Trimming took 0 bases from V and 2 from J; bases not matched to a gene: 7. Germline lookup yields CDR1 MGHRA and CDR2 YSYEKL. The CDR3 is 16 amino acids. The CDR3 nucleotides are TGCGCCAGCAGCCAAGATCATCTAGCGGTGCCCTACGAGCAGTACTTC. It specifies CASSQDHLAVPYEQYF.

J is TRBJ2-2 and V is TRBV28; D call uncertain. In germline, CDR1 is MDHEN, CDR2 SYDVKM. The CDR3 sequence is 14 residues long. V shed 2 bases and J shed 4 bases, with 8 bases lying between them. Here the CDR3 reads CASSLRSPTGELFF. CDR3 DNA sequence: TGTGCCAGCAGTTTACGGAGCCCCACCGGGGAGCTGTTTTTT.

CDR3 protein: CASSGQGWAFF. The CDR3 DNA follows: TGCGCCAGCAGCGGACAGGGGTGGGCTTTCTTT. The chain links TRBV4-1 to TRBJ1-1; 9 positions match TRBD1. Losses at the gene ends were 5 bases for V and 11 bases for J; bases not matched to a gene: 3. The germline gives CDR1 MGHRA, CDR2 YSYEKL. The CDR3 totals 11 residues.

V is TRBV27 and J is TRBJ2-7; the D call may be TRBD1 or TRBD2 (6 bases each). The germline V gene encodes CDR1 MNHEY and CDR2 SMNVEV (reference sequence). V lost 2 bases to trimming and J lost 4 bases, with 12 bases between them. The CDR3 has 14 amino acids. CDR3 bases: TGTGCCAGCAGTTTAAGGGGGGACCAGTACGAGCAGTACTTC. As protein: CASSLRGDQYEQYF.

The chain combines TRBV12-2 with TRBJ2-4. TRBV12-2 is a pseudogene locus. The CDR3 is 18 amino acids. This CDR3 reads CASRSPDPPVIAKNIQYF. In DNA, the CDR3 is TGTGCAAGTCGCTCCCCCGACCCCCCCGTGATAGCCAAAAACATTCAGTACTTC.

CDR3 nucleotide sequence: TGTGCCAGCAGTAATGACAGGGGAATGCGGAGCAATCAGCCCCAGCATTTT. It specifies CASSNDRGMRSNQPQHF. This chain joins TRBV28 and TRBJ1-5, with TRBD1 identical over 8 bases. Germline CDR1 is MDHEN and CDR2 is SYDVKM. V was pared by 5 bases and J by 1 base, with 10 bases of the junction left unmatched. The CDR3 is 17 amino acids.

The rearrangement joins TRBV10-3 to TRBJ2-7, with TRBD2 matching over 16 bases. Unmatched junction bases numbered 9, after V lost 10 bases and J lost 3 bases. Looked up from germline, CDR1 is ENHRY and CDR2 is SYGVKD. This CDR3 comprises 16 residues. CDR3 amino acids: CATAGTSGGEVYEQYF. The CDR3, as DNA: TGTGCCACCGCCGGGACTAGCGGGGGGGAAGTCTACGAGCAGTACTTC.

The genes are TRBV21-1 and TRBJ2-1. TRBV21-1 is annotated as a pseudogene. The CDR3 is made up of 19 amino acids. CDR3 DNA: TGTGCCAGCAGCAAAGCCAGTGCTCCGCAAAAAAGAGCCTACAATGAGCAGTTCTTC. This encodes CASSKASAPQKRAYNEQFF.

V and J are TRBV14 and TRBJ2-7; D might be TRBD1 (5 bases). The germline CDR1 and CDR2 sequences are SGHDN and FVKESK. V dropped 3 bases and J dropped 0 bases, with 9 bases sitting between them. The length of the CDR3 is 14 residues. DNA of the CDR3: TGTGCCAGCAGCCACCCAGGGATCTCCTACGAGCAGTACTTC. This gives the protein CASSHPGISYEQYF.

The CDR3 DNA sequence: TGTGCCAGCAGTTTAATACAGGGGTATGGCTACACCTTC. It encodes CASSLIQGYGYTF. V gene TRBV27 combines with J gene TRBJ1-2, with 7 bases fitting TRBD1. Losses at the gene ends were 2 bases for V and 5 bases for J; bases not matched to a gene: 2. The CDR3 is made up of 13 amino acids. CDR1 is MNHEY and CDR2 is SMNVEV in the germline V gene (reference sequence).

Relative to its sample, this clone is large. The chain couples TRBV4-2 to TRBJ2-2, with 8 bases matching TRBD1. This CDR3 has 15 amino acids. CDR1 and CDR2 from the germline V gene are LGHNA and YNFKEQ. V dropped 1 base and J dropped 5; count of bases not matched to a gene: 3. DNA of the CDR3: TGTGCCAGCAGCCAAGCGGACAGGGAAACCGGGGAGCTGTTTTTT. Translated, it gives CASSQADRETGELFF.

V gene TRBV19 combines with J gene TRBJ1-3; the D gene is possibly TRBD1 (5 bases). This CDR3 has 15 amino acids. Germline CDR1 reads LNHDA; CDR2 reads SQIVND (reference sequence). V was clipped by 7 bases and J by 0 bases, with 13 bases between them. The CDR3 spells CASNGEGYSGNTIYF. CDR3 in DNA: TGTGCCAGTAACGGAGAGGGGTACTCTGGAAACACCATATATTTT.

The CDR3 DNA sequence: TGTGCTAGTGGTTTGGAGTTAGCGGGAGGAGGGAACACCGGGGAGCTGTTTTTT. Translated: CASGLELAGGGNTGELFF. The chain recombines TRBV12-5 with TRBJ2-2; 10 bases are a match to TRBD2. J was trimmed by 1 base and V by 1 base; bases with no gene match: 6. Germline loops: CDR1 LGHNT, CDR2 FRNRAP. This CDR3 is 18 amino acids long.

The chain employs TRBV5-5 and TRBJ2-7; 8 bases line up with TRBD2. The CDR3 has 12 amino acids. Germline V lookup: CDR1 SGHKS, CDR2 YYEKEE (reference sequence). V gave up 3 bases and J gave up 6 bases; unmatched junction bases: 2. The CDR3, as DNA: TGTGCCAGCAGCTCCGGGACTAGCGAGCAGTACTTC. Residues: CASSSGTSEQYF.

The count of this clone is one. The V call is TRBV4-3, the J call TRBJ2-1, with 9 bases matching TRBD2. There are 16 residues in the CDR3. The germline gives CDR1 LGHNA, CDR2 YSLEER. J was trimmed by 2 bases and V by 4 bases; bases with no gene match: 6. CDR3 sequence: CASSPGTSYPYNEQFF. In nucleotides, the CDR3 is TGCGCCAGCAGCCCCGGGACTAGCTACCCCTACAATGAGCAGTTCTTC.

The J gene is TRBJ2-2, the V gene TRBV7-6, with D possibly matching TRBD2 (5 bases). The germline V and J ends were trimmed by 1 base and 4 bases, with 10 bases remaining between them. The CDR3 consists of 15 residues. CDR1 is SGHVS, CDR2 FNYEAQ, per germline. CDR3 in amino acids: CASSLGLAGTGELFF. Written as DNA, the CDR3 is TGTGCCAGCAGCTTAGGGCTAGCCGGCACCGGGGAGCTGTTTTTT.

This chain uses TRBV7-8 with TRBJ2-5; 12 bases match TRBD2. The CDR3 totals 16 residues. Per germline, CDR1 SGHVS and CDR2 FQNEAQ. V shed 5 bases, J shed 5 bases, and the junction held 9 bases outside the gene matches. CDR3 bases: TGTGCCAGCAGCAGCCGGACTAGCGGGGTGGAGGAGACCCAGTACTTC. It encodes CASSSRTSGVEETQYF.

The V call is TRBV27, the J call TRBJ1-1; D remains ambiguous. Germline CDR1 reads MNHEY; CDR2 reads SMNVEV (reference sequence). The CDR3 length is 13 residues. Deletions cut 0 bases from V and 0 bases from J, with 2 bases between. The CDR3 here is CASSLSLNTEAFF. CDR3 bases: TGTGCCAGCAGTTTATCTCTGAACACTGAAGCTTTCTTT.

This CDR3 reads CSVETGLSSYEQYF. Written as DNA, the CDR3 is TGCAGCGTGGAGACAGGCCTGAGCTCCTACGAGCAGTACTTC. The V and J genes are TRBV29-1 and TRBJ2-7, with D possibly being TRBD1 (6 bases). With 6 bases removed from V and 0 bases from J, the gap between germline ends came to 15 bases. There are 14 residues in the CDR3. Germline values: CDR1 SQVTM, CDR2 ANQGSEA.

V gene TRBV7-8 combines with J gene TRBJ2-2; weak D call: TRBD1 (5 bases). Germline V gene data show CDR1 as SGHVS and CDR2 as FQNEAQ. Deletions cut 5 bases from V and 5 bases from J, with 15 bases between. The CDR3 has 15 residues. The CDR3 DNA follows: TGTGCCAGCAGCCGAGATCAGGGTCGGACCGGGGAGCTGTTTTTT. The encoded protein is CASSRDQGRTGELFF.

The count of this clone is one. The chain employs TRBV15 and TRBJ2-2; TRBD2 aligns across 8 bases. There are 14 residues in the CDR3. Germline V CDR1 and CDR2: LNHNV, YYDKDF (reference sequence). This chain's CDR3 is CASEASGRAGELFF. The CDR3 nucleotides are TGTGCTTCCGAGGCTAGCGGGCGGGCCGGGGAGCTGTTTTTT.

The count of this clone is one. The chain carries TRBV7-3 and TRBJ1-1; no definite D call. Germline-derived CDR1 and CDR2 are SGHTA and FQGTGA. Trimming left V 2 bases short and J 4 bases short, with 14 bases between. The CDR3 runs 15 residues. The CDR3 bases are TGTGCCAGCAGCTTAGAAGCGGGTGGGGTCACTGAAGCTTTCTTT. The encoded protein is CASSLEAGGVTEAFF.